This T cell receptor beta chain was identified during a study of T-cell reconstitution after alpha-beta-depleted transplantation in children. General study points: From newly produced T cells came most of the T-cell counts and diversity one year after transplant. Diversity of TCRbeta at day 60 was high in some patients, arising from surviving recipient T cells and thymic progenitors. Reportedly, only several hundred clones from non-depleted graft cells drove alpha-beta T-cell counts at about two months.

This CDR3 spans 18 amino acids. J was trimmed by 4 bases and V by 3 bases; bases with no gene match: 14. From germline, CDR1 is LGHDT and CDR2 YNNKEL (reference sequence). Concerning this clonotype: Its antigen is unidentified.

Preparing the TCRbeta library involved the use of unique molecular identifiers. TCRdb fed the PCR reads into MiXCR, producing one record per CDR3 protein. In the table there are about 580,000 distinct CDR3 sequences, about 23% of which are singletons. This specimen was PBMCs, mostly from graft donor cells, taken 360 days after TCRalphabeta/CD19-depleted stem cell transplant. The rearrangement links TRBV3-1 to TRBJ2-3; 9 bases are a match to TRBD1. This receptor was obtained from a boy in the first two years of life who had a stem cell transplant for acute myeloid leukemia, so the T cells may come from the graft donor. The CDR3 loop reads CASSHALTGTGTPDTQYF. DNA of the CDR3: TGTGCCAGCAGCCACGCTCTCACCGGGACAGGGACGCCAGATACGCAGTATTTT.